The present TCR beta chain was sequenced within a study of a mutant IDH1 vaccine in newly diagnosed glioma (dated by TCRdb to the early 2020s). For the wider study: Patients were given eight vaccinations, in weeks 1, 3, 5, 7, 11, 15, 19 and 23, which matched visits V03 through V10. Prior to enrollment, patients had been given standard therapy consisting of radiotherapy alone, temozolomide alone, or radiochemotherapy with temozolomide, with the combination given to most patients. The approximately 33 treated patients were approximately 62% male and around 40% female, with a mean age of approximately 40 years. Longitudinal TCRB deep sequencing was performed for roughly 25 treated patients wherever samples were available for exploratory analyses. Peripheral blood was collected at six visits: V03 (baseline), V05, V07, V10, V12 and V13. Vaccination began 4-6 weeks after radiotherapy alone, or alongside temozolomide cycles in the chemotherapy-containing groups. What the authors observed across the whole study: Vaccine-induced immune responses across multiple MHC alleles were detected in 90% to 95% of patients. Changes in the top peripheral T cell clonotypes picked up by TCRB sequencing did not appear to be linked to pseudoprogression. Availability determined which PBMC samples were chosen for TCRB deep sequencing. The authors stated that sample limitations prevented analyses of patient blood samples from being reproduced.

The library relied on the immunoSEQ multiplex PCR assay. Rearranged TCR beta chain sequences were amplified using the hsTCRB Kit according to the manufacturer's protocol. An Illumina MiSeq was used to sequence the TCRB libraries. Processing in the source paper ran as follows. Demultiplexing, trimming and gene mapping were performed with the kit vendor's proprietary platform. Imported from immuneACCESS, the table was reduced by TCRdb to in-frame sequences with V and J called. These copies leave out some clones; in studies compared against another copy, an unresolved V gene accounts for under half, and the cause of the remainder is not known. V and J calls and clone size are copied from that table; D and trimming were computed from the DNA. The sample data list about 40,000 clones, and over 80% of these were observed just once. The ten largest clones represent 2.2% of the sample. Taken with the paper, the label for time point translates to: week 11, during vaccination. Each vaccine dose was 300 ug of a 20-mer mutant IDH1 peptide in Montanide, given subcutaneously with topical imiquimod. Donors had newly diagnosed WHO grade 3 or 4 IDH1-mutant astrocytomas with loss of nuclear ATRX. The samples were drawn from NOA16, a multicentre, single-arm, open-label phase I trial in Germany that tested a mutant IDH1 peptide vaccine in humans for the first time. Genomic DNA for TCRB sequencing was extracted from EDTA blood using the DNeasy Blood and Tissue Kit.

The germline V gene (reference sequence) sets CDR1 to LNHNV and CDR2 to YYDKDF. V is reduced by 0 bases and J by 7 bases, leaving a spacing of 11 bases between them. Including the terminal cysteine and phenylalanine, the CDR3 comprises 14 residues. Of all the DNA, just the CDR3 is kept, 42 bases in frame from base 1. A note on this clone: No cognate antigen has been identified for it. Per-base quality was not reported, and no clone a single base away is much larger than it.

Source: PBMCs, taken from a glioma patient whose treatment included an IDH1 peptide vaccine. Here the chain combines TRBV15 and TRBJ2-3, with no D gene named confidently. The source is a man between 35 and 55 years old with glioma. Here the CDR3 is given as CATSRDLNLNTQYF. The bases read TGTGCCACCAGCAGAGATCTTAATTTAAATACGCAGTATTTT. The entire variable domain, with the stretches around the CDR3 drawn from the reference TRBV15 and TRBJ2-3 proteins, is DAMVIQNPRYQVTQFGKPVTLSCSQTLNHNVMYWYQQKSSQAPKLLFHYYDKDFNNEADTPDNFQSRRPNTSFCFLDIRSPGLGDTAMYLCATSRDLNLNTQYFGPGTRLTVL.